These 9 T cell receptor beta chains came from one sample sequenced in a study of T cell responses to AZD1222 COVID-19 vaccine. The protocol was immunoSEQ multiplex PCR, while the TCRdb copy is restricted to in-frame clones and leaves out a portion. Counted here are approximately 150,000 clones, around 92% occurring once; the ten biggest clones make up about 1%. This material consisted of peripheral blood, taken on day 0 of AZD1222 vaccination. All receptors derive from an adult in good health.

V is TRBV10-2 and J is TRBJ1-1; D may be TRBD1 (6 bases). V shed 6 bases and J shed 5 bases, with 19 bases lying between them. Germline V gene lookup returns CDR1 WSHSY and CDR2 SAAADI. The CDR3 has 15 residues. This chain's CDR3 is CASRSSKGVRTEAFF. In DNA, the CDR3 is TGCGCCAGCAGGAGCTCTAAGGGGGTCAGGACTGAAGCTTTCTTT.

The chain combines TRBV5-1 with TRBJ2-7, with D perhaps being TRBD1 or TRBD2 (5 bases each). This CDR3 has 16 residues. The V gene's germline CDR1 is SGHRS and CDR2 YFSETQ. Deletions cut 0 bases from V and 7 bases from J, with 20 bases between. CDR3 in amino acids: CASSLVGDAGVGEQYF. The DNA of the CDR3 is TGCGCCAGCAGCTTGGTTGGGGACGCCGGAGTGGGGGAGCAGTACTTC. Full variable domain (remainder filled in from reference TRBV5-1 and TRBJ2-7): KAGVTQTPRYLIKTRGQQVTLSCSPISGHRSVSWYQQTPGQGLQFLFEYFSETQRNKGNFPGRFSGRQFSNSRSEMNVSTLELGDSALYLCASSLVGDAGVGEQYFGPGTRLTVT.

The chain is built from TRBV29-1 and TRBJ1-1, with D unresolved. This CDR3 comprises 13 residues. The germline V and J ends were trimmed by 3 bases and 0 bases, with 8 bases remaining between them. From germline, CDR1 is SQVTM and CDR2 ANQGSEA. The CDR3 bases are TGCAGCGTTGATTTCTTACTGAACACTGAAGCTTTCTTT. Protein: CSVDFLLNTEAFF.

V gene TRBV24-1 combines with J gene TRBJ2-2, with TRBD1 identical over 7 bases. This CDR3 comprises 15 residues. Germline lookup yields CDR1 KGHDR and CDR2 SFDVKD. V gave up 6 bases and J gave up 6 bases; unmatched junction bases: 9. The CDR3 sequence is CATSPRQGSAGELFF. CDR3 nucleotide sequence: TGTGCCACCAGTCCGAGACAGGGTAGTGCCGGGGAGCTGTTTTTT.

CDR3 nucleotide sequence: TGTGCCAGCAGCGCTACCGGACACTCCTTGGGGTACACCTTC. Encoded protein: CASSATGHSLGYTF. J is TRBJ1-2 and V is TRBV6-5; the D gene is possibly TRBD1 (5 bases). The germline V and J ends were trimmed by 6 bases and 11 bases, with 22 bases remaining between them. The CDR3 has 14 amino acids. Germline CDR1 reads MNHEY; CDR2 reads SVGAGI.

In this sample, this clone turned up once. This chain links TRBV18 with TRBJ1-4; the D is unclear. The V end lost 3 bases, the J end lost 0 bases, and 2 bases lay between the germline ends. Germline CDR1 reads KGHSH; CDR2 reads LQKENI. CDR3 length equals 13 residues. The CDR3 DNA reads TGTGCCAGCTCACCCTCAACTAATGAAAAACTGTTTTTT. Protein product: CASSPSTNEKLFF. Using reference TRBV18 and TRBJ1-4 for the parts outside the CDR3, the full variable domain is NAGVMQNPRHLVRRRGQEARLRCSPMKGHSHVYWYRQLPEEGLKFMVYLQKENIIDESGMPKERFSAEFPKEGPSILRIQQVVRGDSAAYFCASSPSTNEKLFFGSGTQLSVL.

The chain employs TRBV5-1 and TRBJ2-5; 13 bases are shared with TRBD2. Germline CDR1 and CDR2: SGHRS and YFSETQ. The CDR3 has 17 amino acids. The V gene end was trimmed by 3 bases and the J gene end by 5 bases; junction bases not matched to a gene: 10. CDR3 nucleotide sequence: TGCGCCAGCAGCTCGGCAACTAGCGGGGGGGCCTTGGAGACCCAGTACTTC. Translating it yields CASSSATSGGALETQYF.

This sequence joins TRBV28 and TRBJ1-2; D gene unclear. This CDR3 is 13 amino acids long. Trimming removed 6 bases at V and 5 bases at J, with 13 bases between. In germline, CDR1 is MDHEN, CDR2 SYDVKM. The DNA of the CDR3 is TGTGCCAGCAGCCGAATCGGGTATTATGGCTACACCTTC. It yields the protein CASSRIGYYGYTF.

The chain couples TRBV3-1 (or the pseudogene TRBV3-2) to TRBJ1-1; D ambiguous. CDR3 length equals 13 residues. Germline CDR1 is LGHDT and CDR2 is YNNKEL (reference sequence). Trimming pared 7 bases from V and 2 bases from J, leaving 11 bases between. The CDR3 nucleotides are TGTGCCAGCACCTTAGGCAGCAACACTGAAGCTTTCTTT. This codes for CASTLGSNTEAFF.